The present T cell receptor (beta chain) was sequenced within a study of a mutant IDH1 vaccine in newly diagnosed glioma. Looking at the study overall: Therapy received beforehand was radiotherapy, temozolomide, or both, with most patients given both. Participants attended visit V12, the safety follow-up, at week 35, and then attended visit V13 at week 47.

Time point defined: week 47, end of study. The vaccine gave 300 ug of a 20-mer mutant IDH1 peptide subcutaneously per dose. Germline CDR1 is MNHNY and CDR2 is SVGAGI (reference sequence). V lost 0 bases, J lost 5 bases, and 13 bases lay in between. The CDR3 consists of 16 residues. In regard to this clone: What it binds is unknown.

Study-wide results and limits: Seemingly, top peripheral T cell clonotype changes bore no relation to pseudoprogression. Researchers report vaccine-induced immune responses in about 93% of patients.

This table comes from immunoSEQ multiplex PCR, and its TCRdb copy is limited to in-frame clones, with some not included. The sample has 25,000 to 40,000 clones; roughly nine tenths are singletons. The receptor's source is a man aged 35 to 55 with glioma. The starting material was PBMCs, obtained from a glioma patient whose treatment included an IDH1 peptide vaccine. The V gene is TRBV6-6, the J gene TRBJ2-2, with TRBD1 as a possible D gene (5 bases). The CDR3 coding sequence is TGTGCCAGCAGTTACTCAGGGGTCAGTTCGACCGGGGAGCTGTTTTTT. It translates to CASSYSGVSSTGELFF.